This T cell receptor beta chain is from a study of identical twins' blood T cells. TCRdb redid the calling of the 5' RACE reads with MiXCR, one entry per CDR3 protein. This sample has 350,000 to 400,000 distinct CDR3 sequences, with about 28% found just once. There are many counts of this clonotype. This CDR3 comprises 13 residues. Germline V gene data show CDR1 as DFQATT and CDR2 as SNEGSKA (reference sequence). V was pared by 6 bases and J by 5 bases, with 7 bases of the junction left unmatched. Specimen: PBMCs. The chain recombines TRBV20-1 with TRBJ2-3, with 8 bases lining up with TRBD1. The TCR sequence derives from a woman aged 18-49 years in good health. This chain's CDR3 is CSAGTGSRDTQYF. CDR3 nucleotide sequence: TGCAGTGCCGGGACAGGATCTCGAGATACGCAGTATTTT.